This T cell receptor beta chain was captured in a study of T cells in Graves' hyperthyroidism and ophthalmopathy. The investigators amplified TCR beta CDR3 regions from RNA transcripts. HTBI primers were the set used in a first-round RT-PCR of the TCR CDR3. TCRdb independently ran MiXCR on the multiplex PCR reads; one entry per CDR3 protein. The table lists over 700,000 distinct CDR3 sequences, roughly 20% of them singletons, with around 17% in the top ten. Study-level results: Ophthalmopathy was told apart from stable hyperthyroidism by a 13 V-J model. The blood repertoire included most of the expanded thyroid clonotypes above 0.001.

CDR1 and CDR2 (germline): KGHDR, SFDVKD. The CDR3 is made up of 16 amino acids. Trimming took off 2 bases at V and 5 bases at J, with 15 bases between the two ends. PBMCs came from more than 9.5 ml fresh peripheral blood. This clonotype has more than one count but fewer than ten. Its matching antigen is unknown. The receptor was isolated from a woman between 50 and 59 years old with Graves' hyperthyroidism that later progressed to Graves' ophthalmopathy. The chain employs TRBV24-1 and TRBJ2-1; D is possibly TRBD1 or TRBD2 (5 bases each). Material: blood. The CDR3 is CATSDYAGAGDNEQFF. CDR3 sequence (DNA): TGTGCCACCAGTGATTATGCCGGGGCAGGCGACAATGAGCAGTTCTTC.